This TCR beta chain was sequenced in a study of T cell responses to AZD1222 COVID-19 vaccine. Study observations and caveats: White British ancestry dominated among donors, who included more females, and clonal diversity was possibly underestimated. Baseline antibody screening turned up just a handful of seropositive AZD1222 recipients. Along spike, vaccine-associated CD4 TCRs were found throughout, with dominance at 160-218 and 743-854. Compared with day 0, the breadth and depth of the Spike-specific TCR repertoire rose significantly after two doses of AZD1222.

TCRdb's table, derived via immunoSEQ multiplex PCR, lists solely in-frame clones and lacks some. The sample shows about 140,000 clones, approximately 89% of them seen only once. On this clone: Its antigen is undetermined.

Germline V CDR1 and CDR2: LNHDA, SQIVND (reference sequence). The CDR3 totals 11 residues. V lost 2 bases and J lost 3, with 1 base in between. This clonotype was sampled from an adult in good health. This chain uses TRBV19 with TRBJ1-1; D unresolved. Specimen: peripheral blood, collected on day 0 of AZD1222 vaccination. The CDR3 DNA follows: TGTGCCAGTAGTATATACACTGAAGCTTTCTTT. Its translation is CASSIYTEAFF.